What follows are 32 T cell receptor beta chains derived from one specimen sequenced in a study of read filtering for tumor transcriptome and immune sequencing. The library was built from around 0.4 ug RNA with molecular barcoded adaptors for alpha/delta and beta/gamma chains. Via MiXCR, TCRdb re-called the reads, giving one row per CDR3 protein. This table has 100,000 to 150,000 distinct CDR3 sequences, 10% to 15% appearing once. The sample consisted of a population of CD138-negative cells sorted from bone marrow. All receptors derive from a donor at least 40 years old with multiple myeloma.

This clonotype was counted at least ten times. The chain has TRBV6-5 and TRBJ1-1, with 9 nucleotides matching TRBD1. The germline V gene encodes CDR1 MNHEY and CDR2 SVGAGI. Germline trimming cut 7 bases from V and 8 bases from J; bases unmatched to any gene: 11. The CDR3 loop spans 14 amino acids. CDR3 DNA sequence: TGTGCCAGCATTTTAAACAGGGGGCGCGGGGAAGCTTTCTTT. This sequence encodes CASILNRGRGEAFF.

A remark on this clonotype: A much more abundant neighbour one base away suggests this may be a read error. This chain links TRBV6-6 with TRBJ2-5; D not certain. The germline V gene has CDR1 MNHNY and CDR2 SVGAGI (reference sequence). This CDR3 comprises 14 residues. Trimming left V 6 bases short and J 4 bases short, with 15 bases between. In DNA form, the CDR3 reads TGTGCCAGCAGCTTGGGAACCTTAGGAGAGACCCAGTACTTC. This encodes CASSLGTLGETQYF.

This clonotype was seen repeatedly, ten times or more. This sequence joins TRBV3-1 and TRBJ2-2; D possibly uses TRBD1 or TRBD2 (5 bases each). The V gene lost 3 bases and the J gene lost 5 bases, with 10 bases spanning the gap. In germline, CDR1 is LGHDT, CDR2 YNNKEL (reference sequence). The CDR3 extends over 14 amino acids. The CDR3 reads CASSHRGETGELFF. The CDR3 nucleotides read TGTGCCAGCAGCCATAGGGGAGAGACCGGGGAGCTGTTTTTT. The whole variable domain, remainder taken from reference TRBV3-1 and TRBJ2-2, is DTAVSQTPKYLVTQMGNDKSIKCEQNLGHDTMYWYKQDSKKFLKIMFSYNNKELIINETVPNRFSPKSPDKAHLNLHINSLELGDSAVYFCASSHRGETGELFFGEGSRLTVL.

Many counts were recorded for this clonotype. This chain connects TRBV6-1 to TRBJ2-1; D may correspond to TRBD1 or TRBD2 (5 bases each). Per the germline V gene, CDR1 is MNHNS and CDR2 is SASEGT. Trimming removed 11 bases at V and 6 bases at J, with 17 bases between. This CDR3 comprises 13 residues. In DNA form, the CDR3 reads TGTGCCGGAACGCGCCCTGGGGGCAATGAGCAGTTCTTC. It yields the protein CAGTRPGGNEQFF.

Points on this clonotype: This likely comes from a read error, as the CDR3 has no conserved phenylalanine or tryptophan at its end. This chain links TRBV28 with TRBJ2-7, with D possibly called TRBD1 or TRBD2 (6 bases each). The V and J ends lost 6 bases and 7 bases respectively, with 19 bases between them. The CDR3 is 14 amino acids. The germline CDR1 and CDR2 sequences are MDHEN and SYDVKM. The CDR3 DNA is TGTGCCAGCAGACCGGGACTTCCTCAGGGGGAGCAGTACTCC. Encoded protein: CASRPGLPQGEQYS.

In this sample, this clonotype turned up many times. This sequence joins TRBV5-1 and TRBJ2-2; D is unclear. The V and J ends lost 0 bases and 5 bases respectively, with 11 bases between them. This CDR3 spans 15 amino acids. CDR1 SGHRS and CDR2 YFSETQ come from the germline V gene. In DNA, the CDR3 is TGCGCCAGCAGCTTGGACGGGTTAGGTACCGGGGAGCTGTTTTTT. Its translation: CASSLDGLGTGELFF.

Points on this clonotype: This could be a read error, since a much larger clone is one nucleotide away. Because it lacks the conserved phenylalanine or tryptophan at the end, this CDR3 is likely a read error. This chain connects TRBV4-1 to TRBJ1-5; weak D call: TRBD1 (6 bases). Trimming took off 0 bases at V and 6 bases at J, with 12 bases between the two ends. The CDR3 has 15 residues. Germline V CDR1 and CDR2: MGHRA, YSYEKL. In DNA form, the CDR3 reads TGCGCCAGCAGCCAAGAAGGCCTAGGGGGTCAGCCCCAGCATTCT. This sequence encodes CASSQEGLGGQPQHS.

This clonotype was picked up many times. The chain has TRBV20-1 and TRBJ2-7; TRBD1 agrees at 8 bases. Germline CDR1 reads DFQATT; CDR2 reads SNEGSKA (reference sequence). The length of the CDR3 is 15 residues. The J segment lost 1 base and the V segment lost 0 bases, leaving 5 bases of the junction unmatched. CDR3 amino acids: CSARELQGASYEQYF. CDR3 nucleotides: TGCAGTGCTAGAGAATTGCAGGGGGCGTCCTACGAGCAGTACTTC.

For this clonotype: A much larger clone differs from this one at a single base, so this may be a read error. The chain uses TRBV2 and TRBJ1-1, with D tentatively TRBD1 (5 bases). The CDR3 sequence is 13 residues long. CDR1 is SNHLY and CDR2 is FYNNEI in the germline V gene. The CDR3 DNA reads TGTGCCAGCAGTGCCAGGGAGGGGACTGAAGCTTGCTTT. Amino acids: CASSAREGTEACF.

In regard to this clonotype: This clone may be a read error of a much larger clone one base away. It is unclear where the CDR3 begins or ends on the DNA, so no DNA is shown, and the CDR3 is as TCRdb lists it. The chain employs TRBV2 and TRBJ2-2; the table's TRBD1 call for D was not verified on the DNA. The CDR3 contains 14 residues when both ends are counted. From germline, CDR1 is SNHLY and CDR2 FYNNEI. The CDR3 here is CASGAQPRVGSCFF.

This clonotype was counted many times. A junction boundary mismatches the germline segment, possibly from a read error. This chain's CDR3 is CSAPGGGQGTQYF. The CDR3 DNA sequence: TGCAGTGCCCCGGGAGGGGGACAAGGGACCCAGTACTTC. The chain joins TRBV20-1 to TRBJ2-5, with 8 bases aligning to TRBD2. The CDR3 has 13 amino acids. Germline-derived CDR1 and CDR2 are DFQATT and SNEGSKA (reference sequence).

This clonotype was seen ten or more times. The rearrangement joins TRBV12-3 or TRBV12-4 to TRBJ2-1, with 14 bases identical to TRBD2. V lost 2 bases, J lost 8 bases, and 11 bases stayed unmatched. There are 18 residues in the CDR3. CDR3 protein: CASSLSGGLAGGVDEQFF. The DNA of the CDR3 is TGTGCCAGCAGTTTAAGTGGAGGACTAGCGGGAGGAGTGGATGAGCAGTTCTTC.

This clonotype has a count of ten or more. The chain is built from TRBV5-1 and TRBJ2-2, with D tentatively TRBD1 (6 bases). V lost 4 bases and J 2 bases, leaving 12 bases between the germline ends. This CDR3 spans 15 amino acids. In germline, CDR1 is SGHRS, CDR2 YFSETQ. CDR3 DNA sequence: TGCGCCAGCAGCCCGGGACATGGAAACACCGGGGAGCTGTTTTTT. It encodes CASSPGHGNTGELFF.

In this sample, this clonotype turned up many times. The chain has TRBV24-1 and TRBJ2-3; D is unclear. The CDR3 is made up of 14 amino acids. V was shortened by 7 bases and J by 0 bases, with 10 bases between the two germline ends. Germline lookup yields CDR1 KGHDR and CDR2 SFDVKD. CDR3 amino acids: CATSLTTSTDTQYF. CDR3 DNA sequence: TGTGCCACCAGCCTGACCACTAGCACAGATACGCAGTATTTT.

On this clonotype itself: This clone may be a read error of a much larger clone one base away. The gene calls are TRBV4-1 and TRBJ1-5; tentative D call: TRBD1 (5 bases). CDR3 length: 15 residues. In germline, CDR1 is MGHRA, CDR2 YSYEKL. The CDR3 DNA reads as TGTGCCGGCAGCCAAGATTCGGGGGGTGGACAGCCCCAGCATTTT. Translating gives CAGSQDSGGGQPQHF.

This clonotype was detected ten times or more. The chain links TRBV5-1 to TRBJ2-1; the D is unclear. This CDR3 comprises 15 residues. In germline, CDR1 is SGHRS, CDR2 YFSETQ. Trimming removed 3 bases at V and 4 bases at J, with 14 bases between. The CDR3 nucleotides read TGCGCCAGCAGCTCCTCTGCCACTCGGTACAATGAGCAGTTCTTC. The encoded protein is CASSSSATRYNEQFF.

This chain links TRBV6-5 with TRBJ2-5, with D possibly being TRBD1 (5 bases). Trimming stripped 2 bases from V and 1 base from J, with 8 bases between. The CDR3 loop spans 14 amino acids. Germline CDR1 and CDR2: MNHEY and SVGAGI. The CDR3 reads CASSYAGSQETQYF. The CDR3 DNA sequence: TGTGCCAGCAGTTACGCAGGGTCCCAAGAGACCCAGTACTTC.

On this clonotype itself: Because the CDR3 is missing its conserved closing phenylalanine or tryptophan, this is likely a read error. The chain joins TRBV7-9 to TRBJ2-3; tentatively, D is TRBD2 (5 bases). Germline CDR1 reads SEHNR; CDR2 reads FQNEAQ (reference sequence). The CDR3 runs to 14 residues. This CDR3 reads CASSSASGTDTQYL. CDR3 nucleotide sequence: TGTGCCAGCAGCTCCGCGAGCGGCACGGATACGCAGTATCTT.

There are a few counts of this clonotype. CDR3 sequence (DNA): TGCAGTGCTGCCGGGACAGGGAGTTCGAACTATGGCTACACCTTC. The encoded protein is CSAAGTGSSNYGYTF. The chain uses TRBV20-1 and TRBJ1-2; 9 bases map to TRBD1. The CDR3 spans 15 residues. Germline V CDR1 and CDR2: DFQATT, SNEGSKA (reference sequence). V lost 5 bases to trimming and J lost 2 bases; unmatched junction nucleotides: 9.

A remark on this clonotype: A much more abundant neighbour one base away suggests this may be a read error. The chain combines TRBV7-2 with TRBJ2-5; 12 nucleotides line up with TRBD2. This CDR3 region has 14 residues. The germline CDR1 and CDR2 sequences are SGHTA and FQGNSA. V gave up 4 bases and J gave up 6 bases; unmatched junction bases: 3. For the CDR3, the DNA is TGTGCCAGCAGCTCTAGCGGGGGGGCGAAGACCCAGTACTTC. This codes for CASSSSGGAKTQYF.

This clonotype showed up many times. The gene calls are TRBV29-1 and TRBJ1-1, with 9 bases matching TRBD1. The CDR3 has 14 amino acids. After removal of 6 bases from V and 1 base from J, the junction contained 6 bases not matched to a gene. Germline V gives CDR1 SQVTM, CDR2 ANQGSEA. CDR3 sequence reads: CSVIQGAGNTEAFF. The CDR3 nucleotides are TGCAGCGTCATACAGGGGGCAGGGAACACTGAAGCTTTCTTT.

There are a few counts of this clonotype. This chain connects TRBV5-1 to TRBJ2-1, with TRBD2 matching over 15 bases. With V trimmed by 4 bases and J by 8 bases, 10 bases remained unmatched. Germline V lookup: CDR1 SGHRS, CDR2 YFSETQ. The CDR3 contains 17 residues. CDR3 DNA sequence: TGCGCCAGCAGCCGCCGGACTAGCGGGGGGGCCGGAGATGAGCAGTTCTTC. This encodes CASSRRTSGGAGDEQFF.

The CDR3 region has the DNA TGTGCCTGGAGTCCTCTGGGGCGTTCACCCCTCCACTTT. Translated: CAWSPLGRSPLHF. The chain combines TRBV30 with TRBJ1-6, with D possibly TRBD1 on 5 matching bases. Trimming left V 2 bases short and J 9 bases short, with 11 bases between. CDR3 length: 13 residues. The germline V gene has CDR1 GTSNPN and CDR2 SVGIG (reference sequence).

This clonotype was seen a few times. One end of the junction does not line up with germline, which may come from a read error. Here the CDR3 DNA reads TGTGCCAGCAGGTCCGGGACAGGGCCGGCAGATATGCAGTATTTT. Its protein is CASRSGTGPADMQYF. V usage is TRBV6-5 and J usage is TRBJ2-3, with TRBD1 matching 9 bases. Germline V gives CDR1 MNHEY, CDR2 SVGAGI. This CDR3 comprises 15 residues.

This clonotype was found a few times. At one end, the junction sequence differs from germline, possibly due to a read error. The DNA for the CDR3 is TGCAGTGCTAGAGGACCTCGTGGAACGGGAGGTGTAGATAGGCAGTATTTT. Translation: CSARGPRGTGGVDRQYF. The rearrangement links TRBV20-1 to TRBJ2-3, with 7 positions matching TRBD2. There are 17 residues in the CDR3. Germline-derived CDR1 and CDR2 are DFQATT and SNEGSKA (reference sequence).

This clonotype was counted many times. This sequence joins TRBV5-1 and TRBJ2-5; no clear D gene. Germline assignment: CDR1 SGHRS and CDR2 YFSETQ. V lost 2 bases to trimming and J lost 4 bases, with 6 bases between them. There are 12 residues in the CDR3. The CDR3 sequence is CASSFPGETQYF. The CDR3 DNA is TGCGCCAGCAGCTTCCCTGGAGAGACCCAGTACTTC.

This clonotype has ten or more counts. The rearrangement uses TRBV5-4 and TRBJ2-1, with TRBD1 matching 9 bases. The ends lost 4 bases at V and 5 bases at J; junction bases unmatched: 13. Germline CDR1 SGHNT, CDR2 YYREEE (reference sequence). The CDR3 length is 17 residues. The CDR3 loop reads CASSTGTGYGKDNEQFF. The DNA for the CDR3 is TGTGCCAGCAGCACGGGGACAGGGTACGGGAAGGACAATGAGCAGTTCTTC.

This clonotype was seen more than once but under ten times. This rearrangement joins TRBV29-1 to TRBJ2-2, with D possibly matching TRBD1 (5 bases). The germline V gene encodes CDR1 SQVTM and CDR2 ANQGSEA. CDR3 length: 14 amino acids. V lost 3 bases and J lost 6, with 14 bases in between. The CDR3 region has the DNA TGCAGCGTTGACAGGGTGGGGTACGCCGGGGAGCTGTTTTTT. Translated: CSVDRVGYAGELFF.

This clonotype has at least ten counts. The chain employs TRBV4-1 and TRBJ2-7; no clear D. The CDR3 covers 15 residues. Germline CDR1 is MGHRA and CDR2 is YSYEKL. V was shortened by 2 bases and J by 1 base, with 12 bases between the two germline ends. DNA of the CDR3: TGCGCCAGCAGCCAATCCCTTGGACGATCCTACGAGCAGTACTTC. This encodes CASSQSLGRSYEQYF.

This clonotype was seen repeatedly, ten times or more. CDR3 loop: CASSPYGRKEDTQYF. In nucleotides, the CDR3 is TGTGCCAGCTCCCCATACGGGAGAAAGGAAGATACGCAGTATTTT. The chain has TRBV6-5 and TRBJ2-3; perhaps TRBD2 as D (6 bases). Per the germline V gene, CDR1 is MNHEY and CDR2 is SVGAGI. Trimming removed 8 bases from V and 5 bases from J, with 20 bases in between. This CDR3 is 15 amino acids long.

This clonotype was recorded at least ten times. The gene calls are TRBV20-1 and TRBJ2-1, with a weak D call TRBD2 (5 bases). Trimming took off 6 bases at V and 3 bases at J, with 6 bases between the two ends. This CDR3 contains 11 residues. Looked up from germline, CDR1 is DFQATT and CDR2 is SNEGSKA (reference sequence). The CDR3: CSARVYNEQFF. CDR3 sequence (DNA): TGCAGTGCGCGGGTCTACAATGAGCAGTTCTTC.

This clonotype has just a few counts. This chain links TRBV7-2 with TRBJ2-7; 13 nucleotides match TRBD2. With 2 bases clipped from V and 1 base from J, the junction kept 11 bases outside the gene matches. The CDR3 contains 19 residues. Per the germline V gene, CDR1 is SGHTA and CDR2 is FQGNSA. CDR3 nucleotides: TGTGCCAGCAGCTTAAGGACTAGCGGGAGTCAGGGGGGGTCCTACGAGCAGTACTTC. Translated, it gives CASSLRTSGSQGGSYEQYF.